This T cell receptor beta chain was captured in a study of identical twins (dated by TCRdb to 2016 to 2018). In terms of the full investigation: To test whether fetal clonotypes persist, this study deep-sequenced TCR alpha and beta repertoires from monozygotic twins, from unrelated adults of various ages, and from cord blood. To rule out contamination, replicate twin experiments were performed at different times with different library preparation protocols.

CDR1 is given as LGHDT and CDR2 as YNNKEL, both from the germline V gene (reference sequence). The V and J ends are trimmed by 4 bases and 4 bases, leaving 22 bases between them. Its CDR3 holds 17 amino acids, cysteine through phenylalanine. Only CDR3 DNA remains: 51 bases, in frame from the first base. The library was built by means of 5' RACE. Sequencing was performed on an Illumina HiSeq 2000. Template switching introduced a universal primer binding site; the final cDNA contained a unique molecular identifier, enabling accurate counting of TCR cDNA molecules. Specific primers in the conserved constant-segment region were used to synthesize first-strand cDNA for the TCR alpha and beta chains. Each cDNA library was double barcoded, with a SMART-Mk sample barcode plus Illumina barcodes, to control for contamination. TruSeq adapter sequences, together with Illumina sample barcodes, were added in two successive PCR steps. The TCR alpha and beta cDNA libraries were sequenced on the Illumina HiSeq platform using custom primers. The authors' analysis ran thus. Raw reads were processed with MiGEC to extract unique molecular identifiers, and MiXCR was used to determine CDR3 positions. For each individual, recombination models were inferred using an EM algorithm with the repgenHMM and IGoR tools. Shared clonotype analysis was performed with the tcR package in R, normalizing sharing by the product of cloneset sizes. Out-of-frame nonproductive sequences were analyzed to study raw recombination free of thymic and clonal selection effects. Clones were called with MiXCR by TCRdb after fastp trimmed the public reads at Q25, and only in-frame beta chains were retained. Under each unique CDR3 protein, matching rows form one entry showing the most common genes and DNA. These V and J calls are TCRdb output, not the study's own analysis. This sample gives nearly 250,000 distinct CDR3 sequences in total; approximately 7% of them show up just once. Approximately 3.6% of the sample rests with the top ten.

This clonotype was observed a handful of times. Its antigen is not yet known. Within one base of it there is no much larger clone, and no base qualities were kept. Every donor was a healthy Caucasian. The twin cohort comprised three pairs of female monozygotic twins, all aged roughly 18 to 30 years. Miltenyi CD45RO+ enrichment and human naive T-cell isolation kits were used to isolate memory (CD45RO+) and naive T cells from PBMC. Overall results and qualifications from the work: Fewer insertions were carried by abundant cord blood beta clonotypes, a similar but weaker trend appeared in young adult naive repertoires, and no such trend appeared in memory repertoires. Because the same donors could not be followed over many years, conclusions were based on cross-sectional statistical analysis. Invariant T cells such as MAIT and iNKT could partly confound zero-insertion analyses, though diverse VJ usage argued against this for most clonotypes. Compared with coincidental sharing between unrelated individuals, an excess of low generation-probability sequences was observed among out-of-frame TCR alpha sequences shared between twins. In monozygotic twins, recombination models systematically underestimated out-of-frame TCR alpha sharing, but the models matched the sharing seen between unrelated individuals. In beta out-of-frame sequences, excess twin sharing was weaker, because having fewer shared sequences lowered the signal-to-noise ratio.

The same sample was also used in a study of yellow fever vaccine responses in identical twins. Looking at the second paper: According to the authors, the vaccine-induced T cell response in identical twins seemed to be partly convergent and partly specific to each individual. The study precisely tracked vaccine-responding T cell clones in identical twins.

The receptor was isolated from a woman aged 18-35 years in good health. Sequencing was carried out using memory (CD45RO+) T cells sorted from blood. The sample's cell subset or site label, decoded: CD45RO+ enriched T cells. This chain is built from TRBV3-1 and TRBJ1-2; too little of a D gene remains to name it. The DNA reads as follows: TGTGCCAGCAGCCGGGGTGTGGGCGGAAGTATACCCTATGGCTACACCTTC. Its product reads: CASSRGVGGSIPYGYTF.